The T cell receptor beta chain described here comes from a study of control samples from healthy donors and cancer patients. Assay used: immunoSEQ multiplex PCR; TCRdb lists only in-frame clones, some missing. The sample includes more than 85,000 clones, roughly nine tenths of them seen just once. Sequences were obtained from blood. This TCR derives from a woman between 18 and 29 years old in good health.

The CDR3 sequence is CSVEEGLANYEQYF. The CDR3 nucleotides are TGCAGCGTTGAGGAGGGGCTAGCGAACTACGAGCAGTACTTC. The chain uses TRBV29-1 and TRBJ2-7; D possibly corresponds to TRBD2 (6 bases). The germline V and J ends were trimmed by 3 bases and 3 bases, with 15 bases remaining between them. CDR1 is SQVTM and CDR2 is ANQGSEA in the germline V gene. The CDR3 is 14 residues long.